This TCR beta chain was identified during a study of OX40 agonist ivuxolimab in advanced cancers. Study context: Aged roughly 23 to 90 with a mean of roughly 63 years, they were about 80% male. The eligibility criteria allowed prior anti-PD-1, anti-PD-L1 or anti-CTLA-4 therapy, and around 40% had some.

Repertoires were generated with immunoSEQ multiplex PCR, while TCRdb's copy carries only in-frame clones and drops some. The profile shows tens of thousands of clones, around 87% of them singletons. Details on this clone: Its antigen remains unidentified.

Study-level results: In the 0.1 to 3.0 mg/kg range, CD4+ and CD8+ blood T cells had expanded clonally by week 6. Relative to CD4+, CD8+ T cells held more expanded clones on average.

The source of this sequence is an adult with an advanced solid tumor such as melanoma, head and neck, liver or kidney cancer. Source: CD4+ or CD8+ T cells sorted from blood, taken in a trial of the OX40 agonist ivuxolimab.

In nucleotides, the CDR3 is TGTGCCAGCAGCTTCCCCCCGGGGCGGGGGGGAGAGGCAGATACGCAGTATTTT. It translates to CASSFPPGRGGEADTQYF. The chain has TRBV11-2 and TRBJ2-3; 9 bases are shared with TRBD2. From germline, CDR1 is SGHAT and CDR2 FQNNGV. The CDR3 spans 18 residues. Trimming cost V 3 bases and J 4 bases; bases outside gene matches: 14. The full variable domain, its missing parts supplied by reference TRBV11-2 and TRBJ2-3, is EAGVAQSPRYKIIEKRQSVAFWCNPISGHATLYWYQQILGQGPKLLIQFQNNGVVDDSQLPKDRFSAERLKGVDSTLKIQPAKLEDSAVYLCASSFPPGRGGEADTQYFGPGTRLTVL.